This entry lists 26 T cell receptor beta chains sequenced from one sample in a study of shared clonotypes between healthy human individuals. Data came from immunoSEQ multiplex PCR; TCRdb stores just in-frame clones and leaves some out. The sample contains over a million clones, around 82% of which appear only once. Source material: memory CD4+ T cells from PBMCs. As to subset: CD45RA-negative fraction. The receptors shown here come from a man between 18 and 29 years old in good health. Some clones in this sample may be carry-over from other donors' samples.

This rearrangement joins TRBV4-1 to TRBJ1-2, with 9 bases identical to TRBD1. CDR3 length: 14 amino acids. Germline-derived CDR1 and CDR2 are MGHRA and YSYEKL. V lost 5 bases and J lost 2; bases outside the gene matches: 3. For the CDR3, the DNA is TGCGCCAGCAGCTCCGGACAGGGGAACTATGGCTACACCTTC. This gives the protein CASSSGQGNYGYTF.

Points on this clone: Other nucleotide sequences from this sample produce the same CDR3. The chain is built from TRBV5-1 and TRBJ2-1; D is unclear. From germline, CDR1 is SGHRS and CDR2 YFSETQ. This CDR3 has 15 amino acids. V was clipped by 0 bases and J by 2 bases, with 9 bases between them. CDR3 nucleotides: TGCGCCAGCAGCTTGGTTCCGGGCACCTACAATGAGCAGTTCTTC. Translation gives CASSLVPGTYNEQFF. Based on the CDR3 plus reference TRBV5-1 and TRBJ2-1, the full variable domain is KAGVTQTPRYLIKTRGQQVTLSCSPISGHRSVSWYQQTPGQGLQFLFEYFSETQRNKGNFPGRFSGRQFSNSRSEMNVSTLELGDSALYLCASSLVPGTYNEQFFGPGTRLTVL.

In regard to this clone: This sample includes further DNA sequences coding for the same CDR3. The CDR3 spells CASSESAGGPYEQYF. Written as DNA, the CDR3 is TGTGCCAGCAGTGAGTCGGCGGGAGGACCCTACGAGCAGTACTTC. The chain combines TRBV6-1 with TRBJ2-7; 8 bases map to TRBD2. The CDR3 covers 15 residues. Germline trimming cut 3 bases from V and 2 bases from J; bases unmatched to any gene: 6. Germline V CDR1 and CDR2: MNHNS, SASEGT.

This rearrangement joins TRBV15 to TRBJ2-1; the match to TRBD2 covers 7 bases. The trim removed 5 bases at V and 4 bases at J, leaving 2 bases unmatched. CDR3 length: 13 residues. The germline gives CDR1 LNHNV, CDR2 YYDKDF (reference sequence). The CDR3 loop is CATSWGGYNEQFF. The CDR3 DNA sequence: TGTGCCACCAGCTGGGGAGGGTACAATGAGCAGTTCTTC.

This clone appeared a few times. The CDR3 reads CASSLGRGAGNQPQHF. The CDR3 region has the DNA TGTGCCAGCAGCTTGGGGCGAGGTGCGGGCAATCAGCCCCAGCATTTT. This sequence joins TRBV5-6 and TRBJ1-5; D call uncertain. The V end was cut by 0 bases, the J end by 2 bases, with 12 bases between. CDR3 length: 16 amino acids. Germline V lookup: CDR1 SGHDT, CDR2 YYEEEE.

J is TRBJ1-2 and V is TRBV28, with D perhaps TRBD1 (5 bases). V was cut by 6 bases and J by 3 bases, with 8 bases left in between. Germline values: CDR1 MDHEN, CDR2 SYDVKM. This CDR3 comprises 12 residues. The CDR3 here is CASRGTDYGYTF. Written as DNA, the CDR3 is TGTGCCAGCAGGGGGACGGACTATGGCTACACCTTC.

Notes on this clone: This sample also contains other DNA sequences that code for the same CDR3. The chain recombines TRBV28 with TRBJ1-1; no firm D call. Germline values: CDR1 MDHEN, CDR2 SYDVKM. Trimming pared 3 bases from V and 1 base from J, leaving 6 bases between. The CDR3 is 13 amino acids. CDR3 amino acids: CASSLEANTEAFF. The DNA for the CDR3 is TGTGCCAGCAGTTTGGAGGCGAACACTGAAGCTTTCTTT.

About this clone: At one end, the junction sequence differs from germline, possibly due to a read error. CDR3 in amino acids: CASSLESFAGRDF. CDR3 sequence (DNA): TGTGCCAGCAGCTTAGAAAGCTTTGCGGGACGGGACTTC. The chain links TRBV7-8 to TRBJ2-7; the D gene is possibly TRBD2 (6 bases). CDR3 length: 13 amino acids. Per germline, CDR1 SGHVS and CDR2 FQNEAQ.

The chain couples TRBV19 to TRBJ1-1; 7 nucleotides agree with TRBD1. Germline V gene lookup returns CDR1 LNHDA and CDR2 SQIVND (reference sequence). This CDR3 has 15 amino acids. V lost 7 bases to trimming and J lost 2 bases; unmatched junction nucleotides: 10. CDR3 bases: TGTGCCAGTATGGGGCCAGGGGGGATAAACACTGAAGCTTTCTTT. Its protein product is CASMGPGGINTEAFF.

The chain links TRBV18 to TRBJ1-5; maybe TRBD1 (5 bases). V gave up 5 bases and J gave up 5 bases, with 10 bases separating them. The CDR3 extends over 13 amino acids. Germline V CDR1 and CDR2: KGHSH, LQKENI. CDR3 protein: CASSSLQDQPQHF. As DNA, the CDR3 is TGTGCCAGCTCATCTCTACAGGATCAGCCCCAGCATTTT.

The gene calls are TRBV15 and TRBJ1-2; 8 bases agree with TRBD1. This CDR3 has 16 residues. V lost 3 bases and J lost 6; bases outside the gene matches: 12. Germline CDR1 and CDR2: LNHNV and YYDKDF (reference sequence). CDR3 sequence: CATSSAQGARVDGYTF. CDR3 in DNA: TGTGCCACCAGCAGCGCCCAGGGGGCGCGGGTAGATGGCTACACCTTC.

This chain joins TRBV29-1 and TRBJ2-3; TRBD2 might be the D (5 bases). The ends were cut back, 3 bases at V and 2 bases at J, with 9 bases in the middle. Germline CDR1 is SQVTM and CDR2 is ANQGSEA. This CDR3 region has 13 residues. The CDR3 region has the DNA TGCAGCGTTGATTTAGCGAACACAGATACGCAGTATTTT. Encoded protein: CSVDLANTDTQYF.

The rearrangement joins TRBV28 to TRBJ2-1; D could derive from TRBD1 or TRBD2 (5 bases each). V was clipped by 3 bases and J by 2 bases, with 11 bases between them. This CDR3 spans 15 amino acids. Germline CDR1 is MDHEN and CDR2 is SYDVKM. The CDR3: CASSFRGPAYNEQFF. CDR3 bases: TGTGCCAGCAGTTTCCGGGGCCCTGCCTACAATGAGCAGTTCTTC.

This chain's CDR3 is CASSSSRRSYGYTF. CDR3 in DNA: TGTGCCAGCAGTTCCTCAAGGCGCAGCTATGGCTACACCTTC. This sequence joins TRBV28 and TRBJ1-2; the D is unclear. V lost 4 bases and J lost 4, with 13 bases in between. The V gene's germline CDR1 is MDHEN and CDR2 SYDVKM. The CDR3 has 14 amino acids.

This clone is a singleton in its sample. This chain links TRBV29-1 with TRBJ1-5, with D possibly matching TRBD1 (6 bases). This CDR3 has 13 amino acids. In germline, CDR1 is SQVTM, CDR2 ANQGSEA. The germline V and J ends were trimmed by 6 bases and 6 bases, with 15 bases remaining between them. The chain's CDR3 is CSVLQGGGQPQHF. CDR3 coding DNA: TGCAGCGTGCTACAGGGAGGTGGTCAGCCCCAGCATTTT.

This rearrangement joins TRBV18 to TRBJ1-1; the match to TRBD1 covers 10 bases. Germline V gene data show CDR1 as KGHSH and CDR2 as LQKENI. The CDR3 is made up of 15 amino acids. The J segment lost 1 base and the V segment lost 3 bases, leaving 2 bases of the junction unmatched. CDR3 protein: CASSPGTGANTEAFF. CDR3 sequence (DNA): TGTGCCAGCTCACCGGGGACAGGGGCGAACACTGAAGCTTTCTTT. The entire variable domain, with the rest obtained from reference TRBV18 and TRBJ1-1, is as follows: NAGVMQNPRHLVRRRGQEARLRCSPMKGHSHVYWYRQLPEEGLKFMVYLQKENIIDESGMPKERFSAEFPKEGPSILRIQQVVRGDSAAYFCASSPGTGANTEAFFGQGTRLTVV.

The chain recombines TRBV10-2 with TRBJ1-1; D ambiguous. This CDR3 is 14 amino acids long. Trimming stripped 5 bases from V and 5 bases from J, with 15 bases between. Germline loops: CDR1 WSHSY, CDR2 SAAADI. The CDR3 protein is CASSLLRSSTEAFF. In nucleotides, the CDR3 is TGCGCCAGCAGTTTGTTAAGGTCTTCGACTGAAGCTTTCTTT.

V usage is TRBV18 and J usage is TRBJ2-7; TRBD1 or TRBD2 may be the D gene (5 bases each). Germline V gene lookup returns CDR1 KGHSH and CDR2 LQKENI. V was pared by 5 bases and J by 6 bases, with 20 bases between. CDR3 size: 15 residues. The CDR3 DNA follows: TGTGCCAGCTCAGGGACCGGTCTGGCCAGTGGCGAGCAGTACTTC. Translation gives CASSGTGLASGEQYF.

The chain employs TRBV7-9 and TRBJ2-5; perhaps D is TRBD1 or TRBD2 (6 bases each). CDR3 length: 14 amino acids. The ends were cut back, 1 base at V and 4 bases at J, with 10 bases in the middle. The germline V gene has CDR1 SEHNR and CDR2 FQNEAQ (reference sequence). The CDR3 is CASSLVRGPETQYF. As DNA, the CDR3 is TGTGCCAGCAGCTTAGTCCGGGGGCCAGAGACCCAGTACTTC. The full variable domain, its missing parts supplied by reference TRBV7-9 and TRBJ2-5, is DTGVSQNPRHKITKRGQNVTFRCDPISEHNRLYWYRQTLGQGPEFLTYFQNEAQLEKSRLLSDRFSAERPKGSFSTLEIQRTEQGDSAMYLCASSLVRGPETQYFGPGTRLLVL.

The V gene is TRBV7-2, the J gene TRBJ2-7; TRBD2 aligns across 7 bases. Germline loops: CDR1 SGHTA, CDR2 FQGNSA. Trimming removed 2 bases from V and 7 bases from J; junction bases left unmatched: 17. The CDR3 has 17 residues. The CDR3 here is CASSLLLSAGTTEEQYF. The CDR3 DNA is TGTGCCAGCAGCTTATTGTTGTCAGCGGGGACTACTGAGGAGCAGTACTTC. Combining the CDR3 with reference TRBV7-2 and TRBJ2-7 gives the whole variable domain GAGVSQSPSNKVTEKGKDVELRCDPISGHTALYWYRQSLGQGLEFLIYFQGNSAPDKSGLPSDRFSAERTGGSVSTLTIQRTQQEDSAVYLCASSLLLSAGTTEEQYFGPGTRLTVT.

The chain has TRBV20-1 and TRBJ2-3; D gene ambiguous. The CDR3 has 11 amino acids. Germline assignment: CDR1 DFQATT and CDR2 SNEGSKA (reference sequence). Trimming took 4 bases from V and 4 from J, leaving 6 bases between them. As DNA, the CDR3 is TGCAGTGCTAATTCCCCAGATACGCAGTATTTT. Translating it yields CSANSPDTQYF.

The genes are TRBV2 and TRBJ2-2; D not resolved. The V and J ends lost 6 bases and 5 bases respectively, with 7 bases between them. The CDR3 contains 12 residues. Germline CDR1 reads SNHLY; CDR2 reads FYNNEI. The CDR3 loop is CASSDMTGELFF. The CDR3 nucleotides read TGTGCCAGCAGCGACATGACCGGGGAGCTGTTTTTT.

This clone was seen once. The chain carries TRBV5-4 and TRBJ2-6, with 15 bases aligning to TRBD2. V shed 4 bases and J 0 bases; nucleotides not matched to a gene: 8. The length of the CDR3 is 20 residues. CDR1 and CDR2 from the germline V gene are SGHNT and YYREEE (reference sequence). The CDR3 nucleotides are TGTGCCAGCAGCGGGGGAGGGACTAGCGGGAGGAACTCTGGGGCCAACGTCCTGACTTTC. Translated, it gives CASSGGGTSGRNSGANVLTF.

Regarding this clone: At the DNA level, this CDR3 is encoded by other sequences in the same sample as well. The chain couples TRBV28 to TRBJ2-2; possibly TRBD1 or TRBD2 for D (5 bases each). The CDR3 covers 13 residues. V was cut by 2 bases and J by 6 bases, with 7 bases left in between. Germline V gene data show CDR1 as MDHEN and CDR2 as SYDVKM. The CDR3 DNA follows: TGTGCCAGCAGTTTAGGGACCCCCGGGGAGCTGTTTTTT. Translated: CASSLGTPGELFF.

V and J are TRBV9 and TRBJ2-7, with D possibly being TRBD1 (6 bases). The germline CDR1 and CDR2 sequences are SGDLS and YYNGEE. The CDR3 contains 14 residues. V dropped 2 bases and J dropped 5 bases, with 14 bases sitting between them. CDR3 protein: CASSVGRGLDEQYF. The DNA for the CDR3 is TGTGCCAGCAGCGTCGGCAGGGGATTGGACGAGCAGTACTTC.

The genes are TRBV28 and TRBJ2-1; weak D call: TRBD2 (7 bases). The germline CDR1 and CDR2 sequences are MDHEN and SYDVKM. Trimming removed 6 bases at V and 8 bases at J, with 20 bases between. The length of the CDR3 is 15 residues. CDR3 bases: TGTGCCAGCAGCCATAGGGGGGGGGCTGAAGATGAGCAGTTCTTC. Encoded protein: CASSHRGGAEDEQFF.